This entry lists 8 T cell receptor beta chains sequenced from one sample in a study of blood T cell repertoires in COVID-19 (dated by TCRdb to about 2020). The method behind the library was the immunoSEQ multiplex PCR assay. This immuneACCESS table, as held by TCRdb, lists in-frame sequences with V and J called but not all clones. Of the missing ones, under half trace to an unresolved V gene in checked studies; the others have no known cause. The sample yields about 98,000 clones; 82% were counted once. Jointly, the top ten make up 15% to 20% of the sample. Sequencing was carried out using peripheral blood. The receptors come from a man aged 80 or over with acute or convalescent COVID-19.

J is TRBJ1-5 and V is TRBV21-1; the listed D gene, TRBD1, was not tested against the DNA. TRBV21-1 constitutes a pseudogene. The length of the CDR3 is 21 residues. CDR3 in amino acids: CASIPEAPTGLPTNSNQPQHF. CDR3 nucleotide sequence: TGTGCCAGCATTCCAGAGGCCCCGACAGGGCTCCCCACGAATAGCAATCAGCCCCAGCATTTT.

This rearrangement joins TRBV19 to TRBJ1-2; D call uncertain. There are 16 residues in the CDR3. V lost 3 bases to trimming and J lost 2 bases, with 16 bases between them. Germline values: CDR1 LNHDA, CDR2 SQIVND (reference sequence). CDR3: CASSITRAGKNYGYTF. The CDR3, as DNA: TGTGCCAGTAGTATCACGCGGGCAGGAAAAAACTATGGCTACACCTTC.

The gene calls are TRBV9 and TRBJ1-3; possibly TRBD1 for D (5 bases). Trimming shortened V by 6 bases and J by 1 base, and 11 bases separated the two germline ends. From germline, CDR1 is SGDLS and CDR2 YYNGEE. The CDR3 is 14 residues long. The CDR3, as DNA: TGTGCCAGCACCCAACAGGCTTCTGGAAACACCATATATTTT. Its protein product is CASTQQASGNTIYF.

J is TRBJ1-5 and V is TRBV29-1; no firm D call. This CDR3 contains 13 residues. V lost 7 bases, J lost 3 bases, and 13 bases lay in between. CDR1 is SQVTM, CDR2 ANQGSEA, per germline. The CDR3 loop reads CSAASGINQPQHF. The DNA of the CDR3 is TGCAGCGCGGCGTCGGGGATCAATCAGCCCCAGCATTTT.

V and J are TRBV20-1 and TRBJ1-2, with D tentatively TRBD1 (6 bases). Germline CDR1 and CDR2: DFQATT and SNEGSKA (reference sequence). The V and J ends lost 3 bases and 2 bases respectively, with 10 bases between them. The CDR3 is 13 amino acids. CDR3 bases: TGCAGTGCTAGTTTTGACAGGAACTATGGCTACACCTTC. Its translation: CSASFDRNYGYTF.

This clone was counted many times. The J gene is TRBJ1-3, the V gene TRBV7-2, with 7 nucleotides matching TRBD1. Germline trimming cut 1 base from V and 2 bases from J; bases unmatched to any gene: 8. CDR3 length: 17 amino acids. From germline, CDR1 is SGHTA and CDR2 FQGNSA. For the CDR3, the DNA is TGTGCCAGCAGCTTAGTTGGCCCCGACAGGGCTGGAAACACCATATATTTT. It yields the protein CASSLVGPDRAGNTIYF.

The rearrangement uses TRBV12-3 or TRBV12-4 and TRBJ1-5; D not resolved. The CDR3 has 13 amino acids. Trimming removed 5 bases at V and 3 bases at J, with 8 bases between. The CDR3 spells CASSDTNNQPQHF. The CDR3, as DNA: TGTGCCAGCAGTGACACGAACAATCAGCCCCAGCATTTT.

This clone has at least ten counts. The chain carries TRBV5-1 and TRBJ1-2; weak D call: TRBD1 (6 bases). Per germline, CDR1 SGHRS and CDR2 YFSETQ. The germline V and J ends were trimmed by 1 base and 6 bases, with 10 bases remaining between them. The CDR3 runs 13 residues. CDR3 sequence (DNA): TGCGCCAGCAGCTTGACAGGGTTGGATGGCTACACCTTC. Protein product: CASSLTGLDGYTF.